In its sample, the clone carrying this T cell receptor (beta chain) was seen a few times. CDR3 length: 13 amino acids. CDR1 is SGDLS and CDR2 is YYNGEE in the germline V gene. With 7 bases clipped from V and 10 bases from J, the junction kept 8 bases outside the gene matches. A single record per CDR3 protein comes from TCRdb applying MiXCR to the 5' RACE reads. The sample contains 230,000 or so distinct CDR3 sequences, about 8.3% of which appear only once. These data originate in a study of identical twins. The data were also submitted as part of a second study, on yellow fever vaccine responses in identical twins.

Material for sequencing was CD8+ T cells sorted from blood. The sequence derives from a woman in her late teens or twenties in good health. J is TRBJ1-6 and V is TRBV9; 7 bases agree with TRBD1. The CDR3 here is CASSTGNRSPLHF. The CDR3 bases are TGTGCCAGCTCGACAGGGAATCGATCACCCCTCCACTTT.